This record covers a single T cell receptor (beta chain). The data derive from a study of control samples from healthy donors and cancer patients. CDR3 length equals 14 residues. Germline V gene sequence: CDR1 LGHNA, CDR2 YSLEER. V gave up 2 bases and J gave up 3 bases, with 10 bases separating them. Sequencing was performed with immunoSEQ multiplex PCR; in TCRdb, only in-frame clones are kept and a portion is missing. The data show about 150,000 clones, approximately 94% seen once. The sequence was collected from a woman between 40 and 55 years old in good health. Sequencing used blood. This chain uses TRBV4-3 with TRBJ1-1, with D possibly TRBD1 on 5 matching bases. For the CDR3, the DNA is TGCGCCAGCAGCCAACCAGGGAGGGACACTGAAGCTTTCTTT. Translation: CASSQPGRDTEAFF.